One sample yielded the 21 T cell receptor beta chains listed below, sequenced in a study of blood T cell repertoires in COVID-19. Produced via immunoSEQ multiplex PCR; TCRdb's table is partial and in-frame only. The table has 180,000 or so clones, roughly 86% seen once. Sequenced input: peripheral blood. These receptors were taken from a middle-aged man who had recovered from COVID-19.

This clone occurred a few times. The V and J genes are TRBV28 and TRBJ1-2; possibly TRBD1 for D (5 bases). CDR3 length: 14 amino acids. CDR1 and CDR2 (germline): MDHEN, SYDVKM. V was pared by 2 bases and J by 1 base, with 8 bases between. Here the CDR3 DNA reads TGTGCCAGCAGTTTACAGGGCAATAACTATGGCTACACCTTC. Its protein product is CASSLQGNNYGYTF.

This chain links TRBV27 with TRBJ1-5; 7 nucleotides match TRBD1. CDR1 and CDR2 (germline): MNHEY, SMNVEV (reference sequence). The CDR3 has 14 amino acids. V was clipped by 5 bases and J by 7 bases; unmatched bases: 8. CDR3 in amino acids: CASSNDRVGQPQHF. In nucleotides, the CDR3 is TGTGCCAGCAGTAACGACAGGGTTGGGCAGCCCCAGCATTTT.

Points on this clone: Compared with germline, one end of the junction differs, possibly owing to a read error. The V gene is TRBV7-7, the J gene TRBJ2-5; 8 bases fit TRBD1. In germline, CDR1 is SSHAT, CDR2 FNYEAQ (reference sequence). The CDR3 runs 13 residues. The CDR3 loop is CASSPYRGETQYF. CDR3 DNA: TGTGCTAGCAGCCCTTACAGGGGGGAGACCCAGTACTTC.

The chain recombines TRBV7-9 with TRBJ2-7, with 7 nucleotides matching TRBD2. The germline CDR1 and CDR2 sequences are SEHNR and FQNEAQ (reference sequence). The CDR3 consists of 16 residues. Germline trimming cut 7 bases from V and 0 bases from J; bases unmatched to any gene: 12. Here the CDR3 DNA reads TGTGCCAGCACCATTAGCGGGCCGACCCCCTCCTACGAGCAGTACTTC. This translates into CASTISGPTPSYEQYF.

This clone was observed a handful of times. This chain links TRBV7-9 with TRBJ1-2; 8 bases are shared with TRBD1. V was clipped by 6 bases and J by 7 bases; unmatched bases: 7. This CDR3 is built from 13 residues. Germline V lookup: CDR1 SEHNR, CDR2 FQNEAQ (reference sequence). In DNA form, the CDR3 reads TGTGCCAGCAGAAAAGCAGGGGGCAGTGGCTACACCTTC. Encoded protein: CASRKAGGSGYTF.

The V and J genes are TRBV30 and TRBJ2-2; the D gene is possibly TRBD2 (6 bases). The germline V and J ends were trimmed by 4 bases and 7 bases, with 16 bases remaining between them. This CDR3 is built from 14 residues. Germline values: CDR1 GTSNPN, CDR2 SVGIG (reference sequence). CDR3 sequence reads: CAWTVQVGGGELFF. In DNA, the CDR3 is TGTGCCTGGACCGTGCAGGTGGGGGGCGGGGAGCTGTTTTTT.

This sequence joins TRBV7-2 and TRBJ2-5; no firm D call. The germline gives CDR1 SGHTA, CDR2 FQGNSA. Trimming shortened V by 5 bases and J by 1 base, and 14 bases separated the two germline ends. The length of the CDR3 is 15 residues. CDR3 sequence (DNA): TGTGCCAGCAGCCTCTCCGGCGGCTTCCAAGAGACCCAGTACTTC. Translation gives CASSLSGGFQETQYF.

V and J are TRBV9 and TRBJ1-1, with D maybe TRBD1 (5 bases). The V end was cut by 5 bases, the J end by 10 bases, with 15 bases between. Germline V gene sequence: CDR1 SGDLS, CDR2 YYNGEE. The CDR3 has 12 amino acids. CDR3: CASSTGAGPAFF. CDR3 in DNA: TGTGCCAGCAGTACTGGGGCCGGTCCAGCTTTCTTT.

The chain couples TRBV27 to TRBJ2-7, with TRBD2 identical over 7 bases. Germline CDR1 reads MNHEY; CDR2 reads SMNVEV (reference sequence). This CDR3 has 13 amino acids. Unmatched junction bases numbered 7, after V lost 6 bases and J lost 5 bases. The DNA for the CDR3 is TGTGCCAGCAGAGCGGGATTGCCCCACGAGCAGTACTTC. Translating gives CASRAGLPHEQYF.

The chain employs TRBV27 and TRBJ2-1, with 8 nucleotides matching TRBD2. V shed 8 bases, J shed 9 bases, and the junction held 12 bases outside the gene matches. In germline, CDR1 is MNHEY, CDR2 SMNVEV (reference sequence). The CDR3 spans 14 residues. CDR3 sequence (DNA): TGTGCCAGCGCCAGAGCGGGAGAGAATAGTGAGCAGTTCTTC. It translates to CASARAGENSEQFF.

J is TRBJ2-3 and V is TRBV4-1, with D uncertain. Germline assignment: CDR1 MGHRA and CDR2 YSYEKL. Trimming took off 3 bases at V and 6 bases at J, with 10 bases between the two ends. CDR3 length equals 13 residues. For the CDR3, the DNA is TGCGCCAGCAGCCATGCTAGGATGGATACGCAGTATTTT. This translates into CASSHARMDTQYF.

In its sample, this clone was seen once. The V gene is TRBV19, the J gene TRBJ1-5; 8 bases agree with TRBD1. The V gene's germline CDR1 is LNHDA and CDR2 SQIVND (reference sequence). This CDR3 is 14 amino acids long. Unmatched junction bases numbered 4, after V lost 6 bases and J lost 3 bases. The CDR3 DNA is TGTGCCAGTAGCCAGACAGGGGCCAATCAGCCCCAGCATTTT. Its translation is CASSQTGANQPQHF.

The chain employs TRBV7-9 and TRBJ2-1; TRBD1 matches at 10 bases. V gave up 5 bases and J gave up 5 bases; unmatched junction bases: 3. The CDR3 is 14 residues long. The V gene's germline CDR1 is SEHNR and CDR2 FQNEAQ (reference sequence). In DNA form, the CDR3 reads TGTGCCAGCAGCCATGGGACAGGGGACAATGAGCAGTTCTTC. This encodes CASSHGTGDNEQFF.

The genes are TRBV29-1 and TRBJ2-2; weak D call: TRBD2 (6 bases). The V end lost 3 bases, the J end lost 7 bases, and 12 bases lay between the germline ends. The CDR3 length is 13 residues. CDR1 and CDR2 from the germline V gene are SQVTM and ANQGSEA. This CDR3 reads CSVEVAAGGELFF. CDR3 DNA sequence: TGCAGCGTTGAGGTGGCAGCGGGCGGGGAGCTGTTTTTT.

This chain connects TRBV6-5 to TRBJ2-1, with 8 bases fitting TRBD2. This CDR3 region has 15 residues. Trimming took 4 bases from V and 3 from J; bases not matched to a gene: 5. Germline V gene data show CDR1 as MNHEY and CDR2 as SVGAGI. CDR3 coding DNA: TGTGCCAGCAGTTTAAGCGGGGGCTTCTACAATGAGCAGTTCTTC. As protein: CASSLSGGFYNEQFF.

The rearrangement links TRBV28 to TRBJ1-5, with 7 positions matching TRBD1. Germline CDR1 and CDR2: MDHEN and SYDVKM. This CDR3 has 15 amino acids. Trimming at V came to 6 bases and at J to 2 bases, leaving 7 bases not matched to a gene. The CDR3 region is CASSQDTGGNQPQHF. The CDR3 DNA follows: TGTGCCAGCAGCCAAGATACAGGGGGCAATCAGCCCCAGCATTTT.

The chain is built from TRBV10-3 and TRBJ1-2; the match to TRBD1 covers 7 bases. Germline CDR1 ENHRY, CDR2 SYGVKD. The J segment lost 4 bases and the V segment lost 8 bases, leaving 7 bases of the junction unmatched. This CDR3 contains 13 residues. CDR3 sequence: CAIVAGGSYGYTF. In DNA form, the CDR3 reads TGTGCCATCGTGGCAGGGGGATCCTATGGCTACACCTTC.

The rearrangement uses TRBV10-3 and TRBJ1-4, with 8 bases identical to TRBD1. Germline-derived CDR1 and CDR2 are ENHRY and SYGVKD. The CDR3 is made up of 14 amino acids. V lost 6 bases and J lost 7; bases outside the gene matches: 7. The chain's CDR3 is CAISVDRGGEKLFF. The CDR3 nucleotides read TGTGCCATCAGCGTCGACAGGGGAGGTGAAAAACTGTTTTTT.

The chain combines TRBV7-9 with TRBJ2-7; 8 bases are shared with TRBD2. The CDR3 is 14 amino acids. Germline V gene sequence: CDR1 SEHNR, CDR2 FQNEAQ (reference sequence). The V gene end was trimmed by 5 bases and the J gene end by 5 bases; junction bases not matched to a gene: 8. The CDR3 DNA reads TGTGCCAGCAGCCCAAGAGCGGGAGTCAACGAGCAGTACTTC. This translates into CASSPRAGVNEQYF.

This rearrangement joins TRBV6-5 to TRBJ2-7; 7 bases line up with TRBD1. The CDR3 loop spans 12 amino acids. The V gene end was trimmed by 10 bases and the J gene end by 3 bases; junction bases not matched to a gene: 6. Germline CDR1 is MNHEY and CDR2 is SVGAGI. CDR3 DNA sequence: TGTGCCAAACGGACAGGCGGCTACGAGCAGTACTTC. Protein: CAKRTGGYEQYF.

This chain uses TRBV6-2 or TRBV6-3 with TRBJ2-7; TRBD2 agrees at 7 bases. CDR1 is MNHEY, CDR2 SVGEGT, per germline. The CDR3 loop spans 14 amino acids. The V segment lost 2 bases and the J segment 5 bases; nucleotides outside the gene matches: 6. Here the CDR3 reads CASSYGRERDEQYF. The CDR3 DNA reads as TGTGCCAGCAGTTACGGGCGGGAGAGGGACGAGCAGTACTTC.